What follows are 16 T cell receptor beta chains derived from one specimen sequenced in a study of blood T cell repertoires in COVID-19. The data were produced by immunoSEQ multiplex PCR, yet TCRdb's version contains in-frame clones alone and is incomplete. Among about 83,000 clones listed, about four fifths were seen once. Sequenced sample: peripheral blood. The receptors here all came from a woman aged 80 or over with acute or convalescent COVID-19.

The chain joins TRBV28 to TRBJ1-1; D unclear. CDR1 and CDR2 (germline): MDHEN, SYDVKM. This CDR3 has 18 residues. The V and J ends lost 2 bases and 3 bases respectively, with 22 bases between them. The chain's CDR3 is CASSLAGGGRGIHTEAFF. The CDR3 coding sequence is TGTGCCAGCAGTTTAGCTGGTGGCGGACGAGGGATCCACACTGAAGCTTTCTTT. The full variable domain, in which reference TRBV28 and TRBJ1-1 provide the parts outside the CDR3, is DVKVTQSSRYLVKRTGEKVFLECVQDMDHENMFWYRQDPGLGLRLIYFSYDVKMKEKGDIPEGYSVSREKKERFSLILESASTNQTSMYLCASSLAGGGRGIHTEAFFGQGTRLTVV.

This chain connects TRBV7-2 to TRBJ2-1; TRBD2 matches 10 bases. The germline V gene encodes CDR1 SGHTA and CDR2 FQGNSA. The junction had 5 bases not matched to a gene; V was cut back by 3 bases and J by 9 bases. The CDR3 is made up of 14 amino acids. The CDR3 loop reads CASSFKRGGLEQFF. The CDR3 nucleotides are TGTGCCAGCAGCTTTAAGCGGGGGGGCCTTGAGCAGTTCTTC.

The rearrangement uses TRBV5-1 and TRBJ1-6; the D is unclear. The germline V gene has CDR1 SGHRS and CDR2 YFSETQ. Trimming stripped 0 bases from V and 5 bases from J, with 12 bases between. The CDR3 extends over 16 amino acids. CDR3: CASSLALSGNNSPLHF. Written as DNA, the CDR3 is TGCGCCAGCAGCTTGGCTCTATCGGGGAATAATTCACCCCTCCACTTT. Supplemented by reference TRBV5-1 and TRBJ1-6, the full variable domain reads KAGVTQTPRYLIKTRGQQVTLSCSPISGHRSVSWYQQTPGQGLQFLFEYFSETQRNKGNFPGRFSGRQFSNSRSEMNVSTLELGDSALYLCASSLALSGNNSPLHFGNGTRLTVT.

CDR3 coding DNA: TGTGCCAGCAGTTCTCGGACAGTTTCTCGGGATATTGGCTACACCTTC. It encodes CASSSRTVSRDIGYTF. This sequence joins TRBV27 and TRBJ1-2; a possible D gene is TRBD1 (6 bases). Trimming removed 4 bases at V and 7 bases at J, with 22 bases between. The germline V gene has CDR1 MNHEY and CDR2 SMNVEV (reference sequence). The CDR3 totals 16 residues.

This chain joins TRBV5-4 and TRBJ1-6; the D gene is possibly TRBD1 (5 bases). The germline V gene encodes CDR1 SGHNT and CDR2 YYREEE (reference sequence). The CDR3 extends over 14 amino acids. The ends were cut back, 1 base at V and 5 bases at J, with 7 bases in the middle. CDR3: CASSLQQDNSPLHF. In DNA form, the CDR3 reads TGTGCCAGCAGCTTGCAACAGGATAATTCACCCCTCCACTTT.

The chain employs TRBV7-3 and TRBJ2-2; a weak D match, TRBD2 (5 bases). The CDR3 is 17 residues long. With 1 base removed from V and 1 base from J, the gap between germline ends came to 13 bases. Germline V gene data show CDR1 as SGHTA and CDR2 as FQGTGA. CDR3: CASSLSPEGGNTGELFF. The CDR3 DNA is TGTGCCAGCAGCTTAAGCCCTGAGGGCGGGAACACCGGGGAGCTGTTTTTT.

Written as DNA, the CDR3 is TGTGCCAGCACTACACCCAGCAGGGGGGATGGCTACACCTTC. Its protein product is CASTTPSRGDGYTF. This sequence joins TRBV27 and TRBJ1-2; TRBD1 aligns across 7 bases. The CDR3 has 14 amino acids. The junction had 11 bases not matched to a gene; V was cut back by 7 bases and J by 6 bases. From germline, CDR1 is MNHEY and CDR2 SMNVEV (reference sequence).

The V call is TRBV6-1, the J call TRBJ2-7, with D possibly being TRBD1 (6 bases). The V end lost 2 bases, the J end lost 6 bases, and 14 bases lay between the germline ends. Germline CDR1 reads MNHNS; CDR2 reads SASEGT. There are 14 residues in the CDR3. The CDR3 coding sequence is TGTGCCAGCAGTGAAAGCCCTACAGGGCCCGAGCAGTACTTC. Translated: CASSESPTGPEQYF.

The chain employs TRBV18 and TRBJ1-6; 7 bases are a match to TRBD1. Germline V gene sequence: CDR1 KGHSH, CDR2 LQKENI. The V segment lost 0 bases and the J segment 9 bases; nucleotides outside the gene matches: 5. This CDR3 has 15 amino acids. CDR3 region: CASSPPTGASSPLHF. As DNA, the CDR3 is TGTGCCAGCTCACCACCCACAGGGGCGAGTTCACCCCTCCACTTT.

This chain links TRBV10-2 with TRBJ1-2; maybe TRBD1 (5 bases). The CDR3 is 12 residues long. Germline CDR1 and CDR2: WSHSY and SAAADI. Trimming took off 10 bases at V and 2 bases at J, with 11 bases between the two ends. The CDR3 region is CAIGGGNYGYTF. The CDR3 DNA reads as TGCGCCATCGGGGGGGGAAACTATGGCTACACCTTC.

The genes are TRBV10-1 and TRBJ1-1, with D possibly being TRBD1 (6 bases). Germline V gene lookup returns CDR1 WNHNN and CDR2 SYGVQD (reference sequence). Trimming took off 4 bases at V and 4 bases at J, with 10 bases between the two ends. The CDR3 extends over 13 amino acids. Here the CDR3 reads CASSGGGITEAFF. CDR3 in DNA: TGCGCCAGCAGTGGCGGGGGCATCACTGAAGCTTTCTTT.

V and J are TRBV20-1 and TRBJ1-5; D is possibly TRBD1 (6 bases). The CDR3 has 11 residues. V was cut by 3 bases and J by 10 bases, with 10 bases left in between. Looked up from germline, CDR1 is DFQATT and CDR2 is SNEGSKA (reference sequence). The CDR3 DNA sequence: TGCAGTGCTAGGGACAGTCAACCCCAGCATTTT. This encodes CSARDSQPQHF.

V usage is TRBV6-5 and J usage is TRBJ2-3, with D tentatively TRBD2 (7 bases). Germline-derived CDR1 and CDR2 are MNHEY and SVGAGI. The CDR3 has 15 residues. V lost 0 bases to trimming and J lost 4 bases, with 11 bases between them. The CDR3 is CASSYSGGPADTQYF. The DNA for the CDR3 is TGTGCCAGCAGTTACTCCGGGGGGCCGGCAGATACGCAGTATTTT.

The chain joins TRBV7-9 to TRBJ1-1; 9 bases are a match to TRBD1. CDR1 SEHNR and CDR2 FQNEAQ come from the germline V gene (reference sequence). V dropped 5 bases and J dropped 7; count of bases not matched to a gene: 5. The CDR3 has 13 residues. CDR3 protein: CASSKGTGIEAFF. CDR3 DNA: TGTGCCAGCAGCAAAGGGACAGGGATTGAAGCTTTCTTT.

This chain links TRBV19 with TRBJ1-2; 9 bases fit TRBD1. J lost 4 bases, V lost 3 bases, and 6 bases had no gene match. Germline V gives CDR1 LNHDA, CDR2 SQIVND (reference sequence). This CDR3 is 15 amino acids long. CDR3 loop: CASSMMGQGGYGYTF. The DNA of the CDR3 is TGTGCCAGTAGTATGATGGGACAGGGCGGCTATGGCTACACCTTC.

The CDR3 spells CASSLTGPAYEQYF. CDR3 bases: TGCGCCAGCAGTCTGACAGGGCCGGCCTACGAGCAGTACTTC. The genes are TRBV10-1 and TRBJ2-7, with 7 bases aligning to TRBD1. The CDR3 runs to 14 residues. J lost 2 bases, V lost 5 bases, and 6 bases had no gene match. CDR1 and CDR2 (germline): WNHNN, SYGVQD (reference sequence).